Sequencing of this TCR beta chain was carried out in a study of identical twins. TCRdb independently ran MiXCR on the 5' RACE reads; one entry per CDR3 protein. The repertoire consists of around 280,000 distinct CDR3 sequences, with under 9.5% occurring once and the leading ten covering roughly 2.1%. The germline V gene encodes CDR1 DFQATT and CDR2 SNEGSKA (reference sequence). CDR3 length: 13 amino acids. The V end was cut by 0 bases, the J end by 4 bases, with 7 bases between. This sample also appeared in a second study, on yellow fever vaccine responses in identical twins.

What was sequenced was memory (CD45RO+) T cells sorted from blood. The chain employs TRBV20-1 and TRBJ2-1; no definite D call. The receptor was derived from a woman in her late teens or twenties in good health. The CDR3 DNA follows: TGCAGTGCTAGAGATGGGGTATACAATGAGCAGTTCTTC. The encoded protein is CSARDGVYNEQFF.